Listed below are T cell receptor beta chains from one sample, sequenced in a study of blood T cell repertoires in COVID-19. TCRdb's copy holds only in-frame clones and misses some; the assay was immunoSEQ multiplex PCR. Here the sample spans 55,000 to 65,000 clones, roughly 79% being singletons. The sequenced sample consisted of peripheral blood. These TCRs come from a man aged 60-69 years with acute or convalescent COVID-19. Each CDR3 is given with its conserved first and last residue. A D gene is named only where the DNA matches it firmly. Size is omitted from some rows. Given values are once, few, many or a class for expanded clones.

cdr3_nt cdr3_aa d_call j_call clone_size v_call
TGTGCCAGCAGTGCGACTTCGACGGGTAATTCACCCCTCCACTTT CASSATSTGNSPLHF - TRBJ1-6 few TRBV2
TGTGCCATCAGTGATTCCGGGACAGGGGGTAGCCCCCAGCATTTT CAISDSGTGGSPQHF TRBD1 TRBJ1-5 - TRBV10-3
TGTGCCAGCAGATATCAGGGAGGAGAAGAGACCCAGTACTTC CASRYQGGEETQYF - TRBJ2-5 - TRBV7-2
TGTGCCACCAAACGCTCAGGTCAGACCTACGAGCAGTACTTC CATKRSGQTYEQYF - TRBJ2-7 - TRBV15
TGTGCCAGCAGTTTTGCTGGGGCCCTAAGCAATCAGCCCCAGCATTTT CASSFAGALSNQPQHF - TRBJ1-5 - TRBV27
TGTGCCAGCAGGCGGTTCATGAACACTGAAGCTTTCTTT CASRRFMNTEAFF - TRBJ1-1 once TRBV2
TGTGCTAGTGGTTTTGGGAGGGGCGAGTTCTTC CASGFGRGEFF TRBD2 TRBJ2-1 - TRBV12-5
TGTGCCAGCAGTTTAGGGACACGAACCTATGGCTACACCTTC CASSLGTRTYGYTF - TRBJ1-2 - TRBV28
TGTGCCAGCCTCGGGGGAAGCACAGATACGCAGTATTTT CASLGGSTDTQYF - TRBJ2-3 many TRBV6-6
TGTGCCAGCAGCTTAGAGCGGAGAAATCAGCCCCAGCATTTT CASSLERRNQPQHF - TRBJ1-5 - TRBV7-8
TGTGCCCGTGAGAGGGGGGGCCAAACTGAAGCTTTCTTT CARERGGQTEAFF - TRBJ1-1 - TRBV9
TGTGCCAGCGCGGGAGGGACAGAGACCCAGTACTTC CASAGGTETQYF TRBD2 TRBJ2-5 - TRBV12-3/TRBV12-4
TGTGCCAGCAGTGCCGACCGGGAGGGGGCTGGAAACACCATATATTTT CASSADREGAGNTIYF - TRBJ1-3 - TRBV2
TGTGCCAGCAGTGAGGGACAGGGCTTGGGAGAGACCCAGTACTTC CASSEGQGLGETQYF TRBD1 TRBJ2-5 few TRBV6-1
TGTGCCAGCAGTGACAGGAAGGGGGAGCAGTACTTC CASSDRKGEQYF - TRBJ2-7 few TRBV6-1
TGTGCCACCGACAGGGATGGCTACACCTTC CATDRDGYTF TRBD1 TRBJ1-2 few TRBV2
TGTGCCAGCAGGTATGGACACCCCTATGGCTACACCTTC CASRYGHPYGYTF - TRBJ1-2 - TRBV2
TGTGCCAGCTCATCGTCGGGAGGGAACACTGAAGCTTTCTTT CASSSSGGNTEAFF - TRBJ1-1 - TRBV18
TGTGCCAGCAGCTTAAGAAGCGGGGGGGCCTACGAGCAGTACTTC CASSLRSGGAYEQYF TRBD2 TRBJ2-7 - TRBV7-2
TGTGCCAGCCAACTGGGACAGGGGACAGGGGAGCTGTTTTTT CASQLGQGTGELFF TRBD1 TRBJ2-2 few TRBV19
TGTGCCAGCAGCTCCGGGCCTGGGGAGATTGGGGCCAACGTCCTGACTTTC CASSSGPGEIGANVLTF - TRBJ2-6 once TRBV7-3
TGTGCCAGCAGCTCGACAGGCGGTAACTATGGCTACACCTTC CASSSTGGNYGYTF - TRBJ1-2 - TRBV5-4
TGCGCCAGCAGCCAAGATCTGGCCGGGGGGAGTCAGCCCCAGCATTTT CASSQDLAGGSQPQHF - TRBJ1-5 - TRBV4-1
TGTGCCAGCAGCTTATCCGCGGGGGGGCCCTGGGAGACCCAGTACTTC CASSLSAGGPWETQYF TRBD2 TRBJ2-5 - TRBV7-8
TGCGCCAGCAGCCAACAGGGAGGGCGTTTCGGGGAGCTGTTTTTT CASSQQGGRFGELFF TRBD2 TRBJ2-2 - TRBV4-1
TGTGCCAGCAGCTCACGAGGTTCCAAAACCGTCAGCACAGATACGCAGTATTTT CASSSRGSKTVSTDTQYF - TRBJ2-3 - TRBV13
TGTGCCAGCAGCCGGATAGGGGTCTACACCTTC CASSRIGVYTF - TRBJ1-2 - TRBV6-5
TGCGCCAGCAGCCAAGCAACGCACAGGGGAGCTGGGGCCAACGTCCTGACTTTC CASSQATHRGAGANVLTF TRBD1 TRBJ2-6 once TRBV4-1
TGTGCCAGCAGCTCGCAGGGCCCCCTCAATGAGCAGTTCTTC CASSSQGPLNEQFF - TRBJ2-1 - TRBV7-9
TGTGCCACCAGCAGACTGTGGACAGGGGTTAGTGGCTACACCTTC CATSRLWTGVSGYTF TRBD1 TRBJ1-2 - TRBV15
TGTGCCAGCAGCTTAGTAGGAGGGGATGAGCAGTTCTTC CASSLVGGDEQFF - TRBJ2-1 - TRBV7-9
TGTGCCAGTAGTATAGACCCGACAGTGCCCTCCTACAATGAGCAGTTCTTC CASSIDPTVPSYNEQFF - TRBJ2-1 - TRBV19
TGTGCCAGCAGTCCAGAAGGCGGAGGTAGCTCCTACAATGAGCAGTTCTTC CASSPEGGGSSYNEQFF - TRBJ2-1 few TRBV2